A selection of T cell receptor beta chains follows, all from one sample in a study of blood T cells in healthy people across ages. One entry per CDR3 protein, called by TCRdb with MiXCR from the 5' RACE reads. The sample carries under 2 million distinct CDR3 sequences, 30% to 40% recorded once. Specimen: blood. The receptors come from a woman in her 30s in good health. Each CDR3 is given with its conserved first and last residue. A D gene is named only where the DNA matches it firmly. The size of a clone is reported for some rows only, either as once, few or many, or as a class for expanded clones.

CASSYARLGIDNQPQHF	TGTGCCAGCAGTTACGCGCGACTCGGGATCGACAATCAGCCCCAGCATTTT	TRBV6-6	NA	17	NA	TRBJ1-5
CASSVDGGASVYEQYF	TGTGCCAGCAGCGTAGATGGCGGGGCTTCCGTTTACGAGCAGTACTTC	TRBV9	few	16	NA	TRBJ2-7
CASSLARGGSTEAFF	TGTGCCAGCAGCTTAGCCCGAGGGGGTAGCACTGAAGCTTTCTTT	TRBV7-9	many	15	NA	TRBJ1-1
CSVGQGRGQPQHF	TGCAGCGTGGGTCAGGGGCGGGGGCAGCCCCAGCATTTT	TRBV29-1	NA	13	NA	TRBJ1-5
CSARDRGRHTDAFF	TGCAGTGCTAGAGATCGGGGGCGCCACACTGATGCTTTCTTT	TRBV20-1	once	14	NA	TRBJ1-1
CSARDSDRRTKMNTEAFF	TGCAGTGCTAGAGACTCCGACAGGCGCACAAAAATGAACACTGAAGCTTTCTTT	TRBV20-1	NA	18	NA	TRBJ1-1
CSAAGLLAGVVQFF	TGCAGTGCTGCGGGGCTACTAGCGGGGGTCGTGCAGTTCTTC	TRBV20-1	few	14	TRBD2	TRBJ2-1
CSAWDSTYNEQFF	TGCAGTGCTTGGGACTCAACCTACAATGAGCAGTTCTTC	TRBV20-1	few	13	NA	TRBJ2-1
CASRSPTYEQYF	TGTGCCAGCCGCTCCCCCACCTACGAGCAGTACTTC	TRBV12-3/TRBV12-4	NA	12	NA	TRBJ2-7
CASSLHANYGYTF	TGTGCCAGCAGTTTACACGCGAACTATGGCTACACCTTC	TRBV6-6	NA	13	NA	TRBJ1-2
CASSPWGGGSSYNEQFF	TGTGCCAGCAGCCCATGGGGGGGGGGGAGCTCCTACAATGAGCAGTTCTTC	TRBV3-1	few	17	TRBD2	TRBJ2-1
CGAPLDRVTHEQYF	TGCGGTGCTCCACTTGACAGGGTAACCCACGAGCAGTACTTC	TRBV20-1	NA	14	TRBD1	TRBJ2-7